This T cell receptor beta chain was sequenced for a study of blood T cells in healthy people across ages. Ranging in age from about 6 to 95, the donors were healthy Caucasian individuals from Russia. The V gene lost 6 bases and the J gene lost 4 bases, with 18 bases spanning the gap. The CDR3 has 14 residues. The germline V gene has CDR1 DFQATT and CDR2 SNEGSKA (reference sequence). Next came a second PCR, run for 7 to 11 cycles, which used a sample-barcoded 5' primer along with a J-beta primer mix. A template-switch adaptor containing 12 random nucleotides labeled each cDNA molecule. Sequencing recovered at least 2.5 million CDR3-containing paired-end reads from each sample. MiXCR was run by TCRdb on the 5' RACE reads, yielding one entry per CDR3 protein. Among over 1.5 million distinct CDR3 sequences listed, roughly 49% were seen once. Study-wide findings and caveats: Compared with aged donors, long-lived donors showed fewer expanded clones, suggesting selection.

Worth noting for this clonotype: Its antigen remains unidentified.

Sequenced input: blood. The receptor was isolated from a middle-aged woman in good health. The chain recombines TRBV20-1 with TRBJ1-2; D is unclear. The CDR3 region is CSAPPPRTSYGYTF. Here the CDR3 DNA reads TGCAGTGCCCCCCCTCCCCGGACTTCCTATGGCTACACCTTC.